This TCR beta chain originates from a study of blood T cell repertoires in COVID-19. The count of this clone is one. This specimen includes other DNA sequences encoding the same CDR3. Profiling relied on immunoSEQ multiplex PCR, and the TCRdb table lists in-frame clones only, not all of them. Here the sample spans under 250,000 clones, 80% to 90% being singletons. This CDR3 comprises 12 residues. Trimming shortened V by 0 bases and J by 6 bases, and 6 bases separated the two germline ends. Per the germline V gene, CDR1 is GTSNPN and CDR2 is SVGIG (reference sequence). This chain joins TRBV30 and TRBJ1-5; D not certain. The source material was PBMCs or T cells enriched from blood (not recorded which). This receptor was identified in a woman aged 45-65 years who had been exposed to COVID-19. The DNA for the CDR3 is TGTGCCTGGAGTGTTCCGGGTCAGCCCCAGCATTTT. This gives the protein CAWSVPGQPQHF.